This T cell receptor (beta chain) was profiled in a study of blood T cell repertoires in COVID-19. Sequencing was performed with immunoSEQ multiplex PCR; in TCRdb, only in-frame clones are kept and a portion is missing. Found here are some 83,000 clones, 80% to 90% of them singletons; the top ten hold over 15%. The CDR3 runs 16 residues. Germline-derived CDR1 and CDR2 are SGHKS and YYEKEE (reference sequence). Trimming took 1 base from V and 4 from J; bases not matched to a gene: 10. The receptor was isolated from an elderly man in a cohort sampled during active COVID-19. The chain has TRBV5-5 and TRBJ2-5, with 7 bases aligning to TRBD2. The sample taken for sequencing was peripheral blood. CDR3 loop: CASSLRRGVSGETQYF. Here the CDR3 DNA reads TGTGCCAGCAGCTTGCGCCGGGGGGTTAGCGGAGAGACCCAGTACTTC.